The table lists the clone carrying this T cell receptor beta chain with many counts. What it recognizes is unknown. From germline, CDR1 is SEHNR and CDR2 FQNEAQ (reference sequence). V lost 1 base and J 1 base, leaving 4 bases between the germline ends. This CDR3 is 14 amino acids long. Healthy Caucasian individuals made up all the donors. The record originates from a study of identical twins. MiXCR, run by TCRdb on the 5' RACE reads, gives a single entry per CDR3 protein. Altogether 470,000 or so distinct CDR3 sequences are present, 20% to 25% being singletons, with the ten largest covering 2.9%. Points from the study as a whole: Models, which agreed with sharing between unrelated individuals, nonetheless underestimated the out-of-frame TCR alpha sharing seen in monozygotic twins.

The sample was also reused in another study, on T cells expressing NK-cell markers.

The V gene is TRBV7-9, the J gene TRBJ2-2; D unclear. The clonotype originates from a woman younger than 30 in good health. The specimen sequenced was CD4+ T cells sorted from blood. CDR3 region: CASSLEGNTGELFF. For the CDR3, the DNA is TGTGCCAGCAGCTTAGAGGGGAACACCGGGGAGCTGTTTTTT.